Each of the 6 T cell receptor beta chains below was sequenced from the same sample in a study of blood T cells in healthy people across ages. The use of a sample-barcoded 5' primer and a J-beta primer mix characterized a second PCR of about 7 to 12 cycles. Each CDR3 protein gets one entry after TCRdb re-called the 5' RACE reads with MiXCR. The data contain 600,000 to 850,000 distinct CDR3 sequences, 43% of them singletons. Sequencing input: blood. The receptors come from a woman aged 55-69 years in good health.

This clonotype was seen only a few times. The J gene is TRBJ1-4, the V gene TRBV20-1; TRBD1 aligns across 10 bases. Germline assignment: CDR1 DFQATT and CDR2 SNEGSKA (reference sequence). This CDR3 region has 13 residues. J gave up 8 bases and V 4 bases, and 4 bases lay outside the gene matches. The CDR3 nucleotides are TGCAGTGCTATAGGGACAGGGGAAGAAAAACTGTTTTTT. Its protein is CSAIGTGEEKLFF.

V usage is TRBV4-1 and J usage is TRBJ1-4; no definite D call. V gave up 3 bases and J gave up 3 bases, with 14 bases separating them. The germline gives CDR1 MGHRA, CDR2 YSYEKL. The CDR3 consists of 16 residues. The chain's CDR3 is CASSQVQGRANEKLFF. The DNA of the CDR3 is TGCGCCAGCAGCCAGGTCCAAGGGAGGGCTAATGAAAAACTGTTTTTT.

This clonotype was recorded at least ten times. The chain uses TRBV29-1 and TRBJ1-1; D might be TRBD1 (5 bases). The V gene lost 5 bases and the J gene lost 4 bases, with 11 bases spanning the gap. Germline CDR1 reads SQVTM; CDR2 reads ANQGSEA. The CDR3 has 12 amino acids. CDR3 bases: TGCAGCGTTTCAGTCAGGGCCACTGAAGCTTTCTTT. It translates to CSVSVRATEAFF.

This clonotype was found a few times. V usage is TRBV20-1 and J usage is TRBJ2-1; 7 bases line up with TRBD1. Germline loops: CDR1 DFQATT, CDR2 SNEGSKA (reference sequence). V gave up 1 base and J gave up 7 bases; unmatched junction bases: 4. The CDR3 is 13 amino acids. The CDR3 DNA sequence: TGCAGTGCTAGAGCTCCAGGGGGAAATGAGCAGTTCTTC. Translation: CSARAPGGNEQFF.

The chain couples TRBV5-1 to TRBJ2-1; 8 bases are a match to TRBD2. Near its end, the DNA agrees better with TRBJ2-7, so the J call may be wrong. Germline V gene lookup returns CDR1 SGHRS and CDR2 YFSETQ. This CDR3 has 18 residues. CDR3 coding DNA: TGCGCCAGCAGCTTGGGCCCTGCAAGCGGGAGCTCCTACAATGAGCAGTACTTC. This codes for CASSLGPASGSSYNEQYF.

CDR3 sequence (DNA): TGTGCCAGCAGAAGGGGACCACACAATGAGCAGTTCTTC. Protein sequence: CASRRGPHNEQFF. The chain employs TRBV12-1 and TRBJ2-1; no DNA check was done on the table's D call, TRBD1. TRBV12-1 is noted as a pseudogene. The CDR3 consists of 13 residues.